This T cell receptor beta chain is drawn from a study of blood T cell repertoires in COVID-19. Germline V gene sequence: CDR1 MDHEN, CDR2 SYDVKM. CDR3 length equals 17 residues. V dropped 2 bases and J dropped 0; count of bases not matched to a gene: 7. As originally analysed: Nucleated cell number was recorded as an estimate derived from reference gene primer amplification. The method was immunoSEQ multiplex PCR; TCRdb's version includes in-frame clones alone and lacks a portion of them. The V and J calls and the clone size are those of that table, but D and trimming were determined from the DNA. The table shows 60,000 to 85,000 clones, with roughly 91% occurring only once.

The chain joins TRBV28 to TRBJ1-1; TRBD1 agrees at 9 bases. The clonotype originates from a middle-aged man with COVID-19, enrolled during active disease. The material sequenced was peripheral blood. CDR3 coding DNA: TGTGCCAGCAGTTTACGAGACAGGGGGGCCATGAACACTGAAGCTTTCTTT. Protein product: CASSLRDRGAMNTEAFF.